This T cell receptor (beta chain) was sequenced during a study of cytomegalovirus exposure and HLA in healthy donors. The sample holds a few counts of this clone. 13 Jbeta primers and 60 Vbeta primers were used for the PCR. Measured with immunoSEQ multiplex PCR; TCRdb has only the in-frame clones, and not every one. The data contain 150,000 to 180,000 clones, 80% of them seen just once; the ten biggest clones take up roughly 5.9%. The CDR3 contains 17 residues. Trimming left V 2 bases short and J 0 bases short, with 17 bases between. This chain links TRBV23-1 with TRBJ2-7; D might be TRBD1 (5 bases). TRBV23-1 belongs to the ORF category, with a function that is uncertain. The clonotype originates from a woman aged 40 to 50 in good health and CMV-seropositive. Specimen: PBMCs. The CDR3 loop reads CASSQQSNQGNSYEQYF. Written as DNA, the CDR3 is TGCGCCAGCAGTCAACAATCGAATCAGGGCAACTCCTACGAGCAGTACTTC.